Following are 22 T cell receptor beta chains from one sample sequenced in a study of T cells in localized non-small cell lung cancer. Generated by immunoSEQ multiplex PCR, the TCRdb table keeps only in-frame clones and is missing some. The profile shows about 75,000 clones, 80% of them singletons. The starting material was peripheral blood, obtained before any cancer treatment. The receptor set was obtained from a female donor aged 60 or older with stage I lung adenocarcinoma.

CDR3 bases: TGTGCCCGCCTTGAGGGGGGAAATAGCAATCAGCCCCAGCATTTT. Its translation: CARLEGGNSNQPQHF. The chain joins TRBV14 to TRBJ1-5, with D possibly being TRBD1 (6 bases). From germline, CDR1 is SGHDN and CDR2 FVKESK. The CDR3 has 15 amino acids. V was trimmed by 11 bases and J by 0 bases, leaving 17 bases between them. Combining the CDR3 with reference TRBV14 and TRBJ1-5 gives the whole variable domain EAGVTQFPSHSVIEKGQTVTLRCDPISGHDNLYWYRRVMGKEIKFLLHFVKESKQDESGMPNNRFLAERTGGTYSTLKVQPAELEDSGVYFCARLEGGNSNQPQHFGDGTRLSIL.

CDR3 bases: TGTGCCAGCAGTGATGACACTATCTCTGGAAACACCATATATTTT. This encodes CASSDDTISGNTIYF. This chain joins TRBV2 and TRBJ1-3, with D unclear. Germline lookup yields CDR1 SNHLY and CDR2 FYNNEI. Trimming stripped 3 bases from V and 0 bases from J, with 9 bases between. The CDR3 contains 15 residues.

The V call is TRBV30, the J call TRBJ1-2; D may be TRBD1 (5 bases). From germline, CDR1 is GTSNPN and CDR2 SVGIG (reference sequence). The length of the CDR3 is 13 residues. The ends were cut back, 0 bases at V and 6 bases at J, with 11 bases in the middle. This chain's CDR3 is CAWSVRGGDGYTF. CDR3 nucleotide sequence: TGTGCCTGGAGTGTACGGGGCGGGGATGGCTACACCTTC.

The CDR3: CASSLVPPSSYNEQFF. The CDR3 nucleotides are TGCGCCAGCAGCTTGGTCCCCCCTAGCTCCTACAATGAGCAGTTCTTC. The gene calls are TRBV5-1 and TRBJ2-1; D remains ambiguous. Deletions cut 0 bases from V and 0 bases from J, with 10 bases between. Looked up from germline, CDR1 is SGHRS and CDR2 is YFSETQ. There are 16 residues in the CDR3.

The rearrangement joins TRBV6-5 to TRBJ1-1; D is uncertain. Between the trimmed V and J ends, which lost 2 bases and 2 bases, there was a span of 6 bases. This CDR3 comprises 13 residues. CDR1 is MNHEY, CDR2 SVGAGI, per germline. DNA of the CDR3: TGTGCCAGCAGTTACCGGGTAAACACTGAAGCTTTCTTT. It specifies CASSYRVNTEAFF.

The rearrangement uses TRBV6-4 and TRBJ2-5; tentatively, D is TRBD1 or TRBD2 (5 bases each). The V end was cut by 5 bases, the J end by 5 bases, with 15 bases between. Germline V lookup: CDR1 MRHNA, CDR2 SNTAGT. The CDR3 is 14 amino acids. The CDR3 is CASSPTKGAETQYF. For the CDR3, the DNA is TGTGCCAGCAGTCCGACTAAAGGGGCCGAGACCCAGTACTTC.

V and J are TRBV6-6 and TRBJ2-3; D remains unclear. V lost 5 bases and J 4 bases, leaving 7 bases between the germline ends. The CDR3 has 12 amino acids. Germline loops: CDR1 MNHNY, CDR2 SVGAGI (reference sequence). The CDR3 DNA sequence: TGTGCCAGCAGTCAGACCGCAGATACGCAGTATTTT. It codes for CASSQTADTQYF.

The V call is TRBV6-6, the J call TRBJ1-4; D is undetermined. The CDR3 consists of 16 residues. Germline V gives CDR1 MNHNY, CDR2 SVGAGI (reference sequence). The V end lost 0 bases, the J end lost 6 bases, and 14 bases lay between the germline ends. CDR3 region: CASSYSSGVNDEKLFF. The CDR3 nucleotides read TGTGCCAGCAGTTACTCGTCCGGGGTCAACGATGAAAAACTGTTTTTT.

This clone was picked up one time. This chain connects TRBV6-5 to TRBJ1-2; 8 nucleotides match TRBD1. Germline assignment: CDR1 MNHEY and CDR2 SVGAGI. J gave up 7 bases and V 5 bases, and 12 bases lay outside the gene matches. The CDR3 has 15 amino acids. The CDR3 region has the DNA TGTGCCAGCAGTCCCGGACAGGGAGGAAGGGCTGGCTACACCTTC. Translation gives CASSPGQGGRAGYTF.

This chain links TRBV14 with TRBJ1-1; possibly TRBD1 for D (6 bases). This CDR3 region has 15 residues. Germline CDR1 SGHDN, CDR2 FVKESK. V dropped 4 bases and J dropped 3 bases, with 15 bases sitting between them. Written as DNA, the CDR3 is TGTGCCAGCAGCCTATTACAGGGAGGAGACACTGAAGCTTTCTTT. The encoded protein is CASSLLQGGDTEAFF.

The CDR3 reads CASSLVTGMNTEAFF. The CDR3, as DNA: TGCGCCAGCAGCTTGGTTACAGGGATGAACACTGAAGCTTTCTTT. J is TRBJ1-1 and V is TRBV5-1; the D gene is possibly TRBD1 (6 bases). The CDR3 runs 15 residues. Germline CDR1 and CDR2: SGHRS and YFSETQ. V dropped 0 bases and J dropped 0 bases, with 9 bases sitting between them.

J is TRBJ1-1 and V is TRBV5-4; D not certain. Trimming removed 0 bases from V and 4 bases from J, with 10 bases in between. Per germline, CDR1 SGHNT and CDR2 YYREEE (reference sequence). The CDR3 has 14 amino acids. In DNA form, the CDR3 reads TGTGCCAGCAGCTTGGGGGGTCAGAGCACTGAAGCTTTCTTT. This encodes CASSLGGQSTEAFF. Full variable domain (remainder filled in from reference TRBV5-4 and TRBJ1-1): ETGVTQSPTHLIKTRGQQVTLRCSSQSGHNTVSWYQQALGQGPQFIFQYYREEENGRGNFPPRFSGLQFPNYSSELNVNALELDDSALYLCASSLGGQSTEAFFGQGTRLTVV.

The CDR3 bases are TGTGCCAGCAGGGGGACTAGCCGAGCCTTCTACGAGCAGTACTTC. Amino acids: CASRGTSRAFYEQYF. The chain employs TRBV6-5 and TRBJ2-7; 9 nucleotides match TRBD2. In germline, CDR1 is MNHEY, CDR2 SVGAGI. There are 15 residues in the CDR3. V lost 6 bases to trimming and J lost 3 bases; unmatched junction nucleotides: 9.

The chain has TRBV2 and TRBJ2-2; D is perhaps TRBD1 or TRBD2 (6 bases each). This CDR3 is 16 amino acids long. From germline, CDR1 is SNHLY and CDR2 FYNNEI. V was trimmed by 6 bases and J by 5 bases, leaving 19 bases between them. CDR3 residues: CASSPIAQGTTGELFF. The CDR3 DNA is TGTGCCAGCAGCCCTATAGCGCAGGGGACTACCGGGGAGCTGTTTTTT.

The genes are TRBV5-6 and TRBJ2-2; TRBD1 is a possible D gene (6 bases). V was shortened by 3 bases and J by 1 base, with 16 bases between the two germline ends. This CDR3 has 17 residues. Germline loops: CDR1 SGHDT, CDR2 YYEEEE. The CDR3 sequence: CASSSTTTGRNTGELFF. The CDR3 nucleotides are TGTGCCAGCAGCTCGACCACGACAGGCCGGAACACCGGGGAGCTGTTTTTT.

The CDR3 sequence: CASSLPRTGSYNEQFF. In nucleotides, the CDR3 is TGTGCCAGCAGCTTGCCCCGGACAGGGTCCTACAATGAGCAGTTCTTC. V usage is TRBV5-4 and J usage is TRBJ2-1, with TRBD1 identical over 8 bases. Germline CDR1 reads SGHNT; CDR2 reads YYREEE (reference sequence). V dropped 1 base and J dropped 1; count of bases not matched to a gene: 4. This CDR3 region has 16 residues.

This chain joins TRBV11-2 and TRBJ1-1; 9 bases are shared with TRBD1. V shed 5 bases, J shed 0 bases, and the junction held 4 bases outside the gene matches. Germline values: CDR1 SGHAT, CDR2 FQNNGV. CDR3 length: 15 amino acids. DNA for the CDR3: TGTGCCAGCAGCATGGGACAGGGCGTGAACACTGAAGCTTTCTTT. It translates to CASSMGQGVNTEAFF.

This chain links TRBV4-3 with TRBJ1-1; 7 bases map to TRBD1. The CDR3 covers 13 residues. Germline V gene sequence: CDR1 LGHNA, CDR2 YSLEER. Germline trimming cut 1 base from V and 8 bases from J; bases unmatched to any gene: 4. The CDR3 DNA reads as TGCGCCAGCAGCCAAGGGTTACAGGGGGAAGCTTTCTTT. Its translation: CASSQGLQGEAFF.

This chain joins TRBV30 and TRBJ1-1, with D uncertain. The CDR3 length is 13 residues. V dropped 2 bases and J dropped 0 bases, with 7 bases sitting between them. Germline CDR1 reads GTSNPN; CDR2 reads SVGIG (reference sequence). The CDR3, as DNA: TGTGCCTGGAGTTTTCGAATGAACACTGAAGCTTTCTTT. This gives the protein CAWSFRMNTEAFF.

The rearrangement uses TRBV15 and TRBJ1-2, with 10 bases that match TRBD1. Germline V CDR1 and CDR2: LNHNV, YYDKDF (reference sequence). The V gene end was trimmed by 1 base and the J gene end by 7 bases; junction bases not matched to a gene: 9. The CDR3 runs to 16 residues. The CDR3 coding sequence is TGTGCCACCAGCAGAGGAATTGACAGGGGGCTGGGTGGCTACACCTTC. Protein: CATSRGIDRGLGGYTF.

This clone was seen only once. The sample contains more than one DNA sequence encoding this CDR3. The chain carries TRBV12-5 and TRBJ2-1; 8 bases map to TRBD1. There are 13 residues in the CDR3. After removal of 1 base from V and 7 bases from J, the junction contained 0 bases not matched to a gene. Germline CDR1 reads LGHNT; CDR2 reads FRNRAP. The CDR3 region has the DNA TGTGCTAGTGGTTTGGGGACAGGGAATGAGCAGTTCTTC. Residues: CASGLGTGNEQFF.

The chain is built from TRBV30 and TRBJ2-5; D not certain. The CDR3 is 11 amino acids. From germline, CDR1 is GTSNPN and CDR2 SVGIG (reference sequence). V was clipped by 2 bases and J by 4 bases, with 5 bases between them. CDR3 DNA: TGTGCCTGGAGTAGGTTAGAGACCCAGTACTTC. Its translation is CAWSRLETQYF.